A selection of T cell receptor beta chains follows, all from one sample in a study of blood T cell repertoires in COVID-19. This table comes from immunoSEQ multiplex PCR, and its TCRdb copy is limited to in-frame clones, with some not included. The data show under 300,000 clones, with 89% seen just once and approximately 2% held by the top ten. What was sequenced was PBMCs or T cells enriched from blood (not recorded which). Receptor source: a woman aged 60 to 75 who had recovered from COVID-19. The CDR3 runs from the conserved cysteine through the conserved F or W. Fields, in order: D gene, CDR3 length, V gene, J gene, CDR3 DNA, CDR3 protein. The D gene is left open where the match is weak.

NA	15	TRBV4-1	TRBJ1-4	TGCGCCAGCAGCCAAGCAGGTGGTACAAAGGAAAAACTGTTTTTT	CASSQAGGTKEKLFF
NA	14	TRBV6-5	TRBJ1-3	TGTGCCAGCAAAAGCGCAGCGAGCGGAAACACCATATATTTT	CASKSAASGNTIYF
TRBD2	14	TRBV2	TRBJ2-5	TGTGCCAGCAAATTAGCGGGAGGGCGGGAGACCCAGTACTTC	CASKLAGGRETQYF
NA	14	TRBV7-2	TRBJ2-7	TGTGCCAGCAGCTTAGTGACAGGAAACTACGAGCAGTACTTC	CASSLVTGNYEQYF
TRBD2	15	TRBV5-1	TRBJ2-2	TGCGCCAGCAGCTTTAGCGGGAGTGACACCGGGGAGCTGTTTTTT	CASSFSGSDTGELFF
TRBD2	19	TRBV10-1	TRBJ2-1	TGCGCCGCCGGAGGGCCTAGCGGGAAGGACCCGAGCTCCTACAATGAGCAGTTCTTC	CAAGGPSGKDPSSYNEQFF
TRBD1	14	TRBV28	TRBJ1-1	TGTGCCAGCAGCCCATGGACAGGGAGGACTGAAGCTTTCTTT	CASSPWTGRTEAFF
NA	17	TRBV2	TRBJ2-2	TGTGCCAGCAGTCTCCCTGTTGACAGGTCTAACACCGGGGAGCTGTTTTTT	CASSLPVDRSNTGELFF
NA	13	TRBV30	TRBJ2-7	TGTGCCTGGAGTTTTGCCGGTTACTACGAGCAGTACTTC	CAWSFAGYYEQYF
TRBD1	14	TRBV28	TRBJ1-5	TGTGCCAGCAGAGGACAGGGGGTTTATCAGCCCCAGCATTTT	CASRGQGVYQPQHF